These T cell receptor beta chains were read from a single sample in a study of long-term antiretroviral therapy in people with HIV. Clones were read by immunoSEQ multiplex PCR, and TCRdb kept only the in-frame ones, dropping some. The sample shows 25,000 to 35,000 clones, nearly 95% of them seen only once. Sequenced here: unsorted PBMCs, sampled 6 to 6.5 years after starting antiretroviral therapy. The receptor source for this set is a man aged 25 to 40 with HIV. The CDR3 runs from the conserved cysteine through the conserved F or W. Fields, in order: V gene, clone size, D gene, J gene, CDR3 DNA, CDR3 protein. The D gene is left open where the match is weak. Size values are once, few and many counts, or a class for expanded clones, and some rows have none.

>TRBV9|.|.|TRBJ2-3
TGTGCCAGCAGCGCAGGGGACGCCAGCACAGATACGCAGTATTTT
CASSAGDASTDTQYF
>TRBV9|.|TRBD1|TRBJ1-2
TGTGCCAGCACCTCGACAGGGTTGGGAGGCTACACCTTC
CASTSTGLGGYTF
>TRBV7-8|.|.|TRBJ2-6
TGTGCCAGCAGCTTAGGCAGGGCCAGCTCTGGGGCCAACGTCCTGACTTTC
CASSLGRASSGANVLTF
>TRBV7-9|few|.|TRBJ2-4
TGTGCCAGCAGCTTAGGGGCCGGGACAGCCAAAAACATTCAGTACTTC
CASSLGAGTAKNIQYF
>TRBV7-8|few|.|TRBJ1-6
TGTGCCAGCAGCTTAAGGGCACAGGGAGGGTCACCCCTCCACTTT
CASSLRAQGGSPLHF
>TRBV27|once|.|TRBJ1-1
TGTGCCAGCAGTTCGTGGACAGAAGCTTTCTTT
CASSSWTEAFF
>TRBV7-3|.|TRBD1|TRBJ2-7
TGTGCCAGCAGCCTTACAGGGGGCGACTACGAGCAGTACTTC
CASSLTGGDYEQYF
>TRBV5-4|.|.|TRBJ1-1
TGTGCCAGCAGCTTTGTTGGGGACATGAACACTGAAGCTTTCTTT
CASSFVGDMNTEAFF
>TRBV27|.|TRBD1|TRBJ2-7
TGTGCCAGCATACGGACAGGGGGGTACGAGCAGTACTTC
CASIRTGGYEQYF
>TRBV6-1|.|.|TRBJ1-2
TGTGCCAGCAGTGAAACTCCATTGACAGGCTCTGGCTACACCTTC
CASSETPLTGSGYTF
>TRBV7-8|.|.|TRBJ2-2
TGTGCCAGCAGCTTAGCTAGCGACCCGAACACCGGGGAGCTGTTTTTT
CASSLASDPNTGELFF
>TRBV6-6|.|TRBD2|TRBJ2-1
TGTGCCAGCAGCCGTAGCGGGGGGGCTCTCAATGAGCAGTTCTTC
CASSRSGGALNEQFF
>TRBV2|few|.|TRBJ1-1
TGTGCCAGCAGCAGACAGATTGAAGCTTTCTTT
CASSRQIEAFF
>TRBV28|.|.|TRBJ1-1
TGTGCCAGCAGTTTCCCCTTTCGGTCCGACCGGAACACTGAAGCTTTCTTT
CASSFPFRSDRNTEAFF
>TRBV6-6|.|.|TRBJ1-2
TGTGCCAGCAGCCCTGAGGGGTATGGCTACACCTTC
CASSPEGYGYTF
>TRBV4-3|.|TRBD1|TRBJ2-2
TGCGCCAGCAGCCAATGGACAGGGGCTGACACCGGGGAGCTGTTTTTT
CASSQWTGADTGELFF
>TRBV5-6|.|.|TRBJ1-1
TGTGCCAGCAGCTCGACAGTGAACACTGAAGCTTTCTTT
CASSSTVNTEAFF
>TRBV2|.|.|TRBJ2-1
TGTGCCAGCACTATCAGGGGAAAGGTTTACAATGAGCAGTTCTTC
CASTIRGKVYNEQFF
>TRBV7-2|.|TRBD2|TRBJ2-7
TGTGCCAGCAGCTTAGTAACGGGAGGGCAGTACTTC
CASSLVTGGQYF
>TRBV9|.|.|TRBJ1-2
TGTGCCAGCAGTCGTACAGGGAACTATGGCTACACCTTC
CASSRTGNYGYTF
>TRBV5-6|.|.|TRBJ2-5
TGTGCCAGCAGCTTGGTGTCAGGCTTACAAGAGACCCAGTACTTC
CASSLVSGLQETQYF
>TRBV4-3|.|TRBD2|TRBJ2-3
TGCGCCAGCAGCTTCGGGACTAGCGTCACAGATACGCAGTATTTT
CASSFGTSVTDTQYF
>TRBV5-4|once|TRBD2|TRBJ2-2
TGTGCCAGCAGCTCTGGGGGAAGCGGGGGAAACACCGGGGAGCTGTTTTTT
CASSSGGSGGNTGELFF
>TRBV5-4|.|.|TRBJ2-3
TGTGCCAGCAGCTTGGTGGGGGATACGCAGTATTTT
CASSLVGDTQYF
>TRBV27|.|TRBD2|TRBJ2-3
TGTGCCAGCTCAAGCCCTAGCGGGGGTTTAATGACAGATACGCAGTATTTT
CASSSPSGGLMTDTQYF
>TRBV4-2|.|TRBD1|TRBJ2-1
TGTGCCAGCAGCCAAGGCGGGACAGGGATTGGGAAGGCACACAATGAGCAGTTCTTC
CASSQGGTGIGKAHNEQFF
>TRBV7-8|.|TRBD2|TRBJ2-1
TGTGCCAGCAGCTTAGGCAGGGCGGGGGGGTTCAGCTCCTACAATGAGCAGTTCTTC
CASSLGRAGGFSSYNEQFF
>TRBV20-1|.|.|TRBJ1-2
TGCAGTGCTCACAACTATGGCTACACCTTC
CSAHNYGYTF
>TRBV28|.|TRBD1|TRBJ1-3
TGTGCCAGCAGTTTATCTCTCTCGGGGACAGACCGAAACACCATATATTTT
CASSLSLSGTDRNTIYF
>TRBV7-9|.|TRBD2|TRBJ2-7
TGTGCCAGCAGCTCACCGGGGGGCGAGCAGTACTTC
CASSSPGGEQYF
>TRBV7-8|.|TRBD2|TRBJ2-1
TGTGCCAGCAGCTTAGGGGGACTAAATGAGCAGTTCTTC
CASSLGGLNEQFF
>TRBV21-1|.|.|TRBJ1-2
TGTGCCAGCAGCAAGGGTCAAAAAGGTCTGGGCACCTCTAACTATGGCTACACCTTC
CASSKGQKGLGTSNYGYTF
>TRBV7-8|.|TRBD1|TRBJ2-2
TGTGCCAGCAGCCAACGGGACAGGGACACCGGGGAGCTGTTTTTT
CASSQRDRDTGELFF
>TRBV7-9|.|TRBD2|TRBJ2-5
TGTGCCAGCAGCCATCCCAGACTAGCGGGAGCGTGGAAGCAAGAGACCCAGTACTTC
CASSHPRLAGAWKQETQYF
>TRBV15|.|TRBD1|TRBJ2-6
TGTGCCACCAGCGTACGGGACAGGGCCTCTGGGGCCAACGTCCTGACTTTC
CATSVRDRASGANVLTF
>TRBV7-6|.|.|TRBJ2-5
TGTGCCAGCAGCGCGATTGGGGGAAGGCTGCGAGAGACCCAGTACTTC
CASSAIGGRLRETQYF
>TRBV6-4|.|.|TRBJ2-3
TGTGCCAGCAGTGACGACAGGGGAGGGGCAGATACGCAGTATTTT
CASSDDRGGADTQYF
>TRBV19|.|.|TRBJ1-5
TGTGCCAGTAGTATAATGGTGGCAGGGAATCAGCCCCAGCATTTT
CASSIMVAGNQPQHF
>TRBV2|.|.|TRBJ1-1
TGTGCCAGCAGGCCCGGGAACACTGAAGCTTTCTTT
CASRPGNTEAFF
>TRBV18|.|.|TRBJ2-7
TGTGCCAGCTCACCACGGTCAGGTAGCTCCTACGAGCAGTACTTC
CASSPRSGSSYEQYF
>TRBV20-1|.|.|TRBJ2-5
TGCAGTGCTAGTGGGGAGACCCAGTACTTC
CSASGETQYF
>TRBV5-1|.|.|TRBJ2-2
TGCGCCAGCAGCTTGGTAGCAGACACCGGGGAGCTGTTTTTT
CASSLVADTGELFF